This TCR beta chain was found in a study of T-cell reconstitution after alpha-beta-depleted transplantation in children. Preparation of the TCRbeta library involved a method that used unique molecular identifiers. TCRdb passed the PCR reads through MiXCR, listing each CDR3 protein once. This table holds 200,000 to 250,000 distinct CDR3 sequences, about 8.8% found once. In this sample, this clonotype turned up many times. CDR1 is SGHDT and CDR2 is YYEEEE in the germline V gene. V was shortened by 0 bases and J by 7 bases, with 4 bases between the two germline ends. The CDR3 totals 11 residues. This clonotype was sampled from a human donor who donated a stem cell graft to a child with SCID. This chain connects TRBV5-6 to TRBJ1-2; D not resolved. Source: PBMCs from the stem cell graft donor, taken from the stem cell graft. This CDR3 is CASSLETGYTF. As DNA, the CDR3 is TGTGCCAGCAGCTTGGAGACTGGCTACACCTTC.